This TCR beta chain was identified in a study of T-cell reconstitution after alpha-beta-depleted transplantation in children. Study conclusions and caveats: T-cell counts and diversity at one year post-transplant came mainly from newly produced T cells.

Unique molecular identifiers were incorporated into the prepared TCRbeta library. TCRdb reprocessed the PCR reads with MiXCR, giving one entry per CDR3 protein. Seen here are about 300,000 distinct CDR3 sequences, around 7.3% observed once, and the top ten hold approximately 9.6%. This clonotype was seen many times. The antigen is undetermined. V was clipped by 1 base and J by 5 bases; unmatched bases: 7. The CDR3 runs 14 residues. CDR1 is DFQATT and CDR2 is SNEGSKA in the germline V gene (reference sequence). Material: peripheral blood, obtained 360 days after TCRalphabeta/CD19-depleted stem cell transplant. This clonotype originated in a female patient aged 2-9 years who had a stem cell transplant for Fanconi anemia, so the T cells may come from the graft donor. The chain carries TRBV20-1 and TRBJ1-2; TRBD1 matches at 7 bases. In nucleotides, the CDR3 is TGCAGTGCTAGAGTACCGGGACAGTATTATGGCTACACCTTC. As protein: CSARVPGQYYGYTF.